The entry that follows covers one T cell receptor beta chain sequence. This specimen belongs to a study of blood T cell repertoires in COVID-19. This CDR3 region has 16 residues. Per germline, CDR1 SGHVS and CDR2 FNYEAQ. J lost 0 bases, V lost 1 base, and 3 bases had no gene match. How the authors handled the data: Reference gene primers were amplified, and this amplification served to estimate nucleated cell counts. TCRdb's copy holds only in-frame clones and misses some; the assay was immunoSEQ multiplex PCR. Clone size and the V and J calls come from that table; the DNA yielded D and trimming. The table has tens of thousands of clones, around four fifths seen once.

This TCR was recovered from a man in his 70s with acute or convalescent COVID-19. Sequencing used peripheral blood. V usage is TRBV7-6 and J usage is TRBJ2-3; 8 bases align to TRBD2. The CDR3 nucleotides read TGTGCCAGCAGCTTAGGGGCGGGGGGAAGCACAGATACGCAGTATTTT. As protein: CASSLGAGGSTDTQYF.